A single sample is the source of the 32 T cell receptor beta chains below, sequenced in a study of technical replicates of blood from a handful of donors. The data were produced by immunoSEQ multiplex PCR, yet TCRdb's version contains in-frame clones alone and is incomplete. The table lists about 82,000 clones, nearly 96% of them singletons, with 0.37% in the top ten. Sequenced material: T cells isolated from PBMCs. Receptors originate from a human donor in good health.

The chain joins TRBV5-4 to TRBJ1-1; the D gene is possibly TRBD1 (6 bases). CDR3 length: 14 residues. Trimming left V 3 bases short and J 5 bases short, with 14 bases between. Germline CDR1 SGHNT, CDR2 YYREEE (reference sequence). CDR3 in DNA: TGTGCCAGCAGCTGGGGACAAAAGGGAACTGAAGCTTTCTTT. Residues: CASSWGQKGTEAFF.

V and J are TRBV4-2 and TRBJ2-2; 7 bases fit TRBD2. CDR1 LGHNA and CDR2 YNFKEQ come from the germline V gene. The CDR3 length is 17 residues. V shed 1 base, J shed 0 bases, and the junction held 5 bases outside the gene matches. CDR3 loop: CASSQVLGGANTGELFF. CDR3 sequence (DNA): TGTGCCAGCAGCCAAGTTCTGGGAGGGGCGAACACCGGGGAGCTGTTTTTT.

The chain joins TRBV7-2 to TRBJ1-5; D remains unclear. Trimming pared 4 bases from V and 8 bases from J, leaving 9 bases between. This CDR3 is built from 12 residues. Germline CDR1 reads SGHTA; CDR2 reads FQGNSA. The CDR3 loop reads CASSSRTEPQHF. CDR3 sequence (DNA): TGTGCCAGCAGCTCGCGTACGGAGCCCCAGCATTTT. Complete variable domain (other parts from reference TRBV7-2 and TRBJ1-5): GAGVSQSPSNKVTEKGKDVELRCDPISGHTALYWYRQSLGQGLEFLIYFQGNSAPDKSGLPSDRFSAERTGGSVSTLTIQRTQQEDSAVYLCASSSRTEPQHFGDGTRLSIL.

The chain joins TRBV6-5 to TRBJ2-5, with TRBD2 identical over 9 bases. J lost 5 bases, V lost 4 bases, and 11 bases had no gene match. The CDR3 covers 16 residues. The germline CDR1 and CDR2 sequences are MNHEY and SVGAGI. This CDR3 is CASSLISGLATETQYF. CDR3 DNA sequence: TGTGCCAGCAGTTTAATTTCGGGACTAGCCACCGAGACCCAGTACTTC.

The chain is built from TRBV5-4 and TRBJ1-2; TRBD1 matches at 8 bases. Germline V lookup: CDR1 SGHNT, CDR2 YYREEE (reference sequence). CDR3 length equals 14 residues. V lost 0 bases, J lost 8 bases, and 6 bases stayed unmatched. CDR3 DNA sequence: TGTGCCAGCAGCTTGGTGGACAGGGCTGGAGGCTACACCTTC. Protein: CASSLVDRAGGYTF.

CDR3 coding DNA: TGTGCCAGCAGCCTTCAGGGGTGGCAAACTGAAGCTTTCTTT. Protein sequence: CASSLQGWQTEAFF. The rearrangement uses TRBV7-3 and TRBJ1-1, with D possibly matching TRBD1 (6 bases). The ends were cut back, 5 bases at V and 5 bases at J, with 15 bases in the middle. Germline V gives CDR1 SGHTA, CDR2 FQGTGA. CDR3 size: 14 residues. The full variable domain, rest sourced from reference TRBV7-3 and TRBJ1-1, is GAGVSQTPSNKVTEKGKYVELRCDPISGHTALYWYRQSLGQGPEFLIYFQGTGAADDSGLPNDRFFAVRPEGSVSTLKIQRTERGDSAVYLCASSLQGWQTEAFFGQGTRLTVV.

The chain links TRBV29-1 to TRBJ2-3; TRBD2 might be the D (5 bases). V was cut by 0 bases and J by 0 bases, with 16 bases left in between. Germline loops: CDR1 SQVTM, CDR2 ANQGSEA. The length of the CDR3 is 17 residues. CDR3 loop: CSVEDRKYLASTDTQYF. The CDR3 region has the DNA TGCAGCGTTGAAGATCGGAAATATCTAGCCAGCACAGATACGCAGTATTTT.

This clone appeared once. The chain uses TRBV6-5 and TRBJ1-1; D is perhaps TRBD1 (5 bases). Germline CDR1 and CDR2: MNHEY and SVGAGI. V was clipped by 5 bases and J by 1 base, with 5 bases between them. This CDR3 comprises 12 residues. DNA for the CDR3: TGTGCCAGCAGTAGGGGGAACACTGAAGCTTTCTTT. Its translation is CASSRGNTEAFF.

J is TRBJ2-5 and V is TRBV7-3, with D possibly matching TRBD1 (6 bases). The CDR3 runs 14 residues. The germline CDR1 and CDR2 sequences are SGHTA and FQGTGA. V was cut by 3 bases and J by 4 bases, with 12 bases left in between. Written as DNA, the CDR3 is TGTGCCAGCAGCTTGTTGTCAGGGGTAGAGACCCAGTACTTC. The encoded protein is CASSLLSGVETQYF.

This clone turned up a few times. The chain recombines TRBV28 with TRBJ1-5; no reliable D call. V gave up 5 bases and J gave up 6 bases, with 14 bases separating them. Germline V lookup: CDR1 MDHEN, CDR2 SYDVKM. The CDR3 is made up of 14 amino acids. The CDR3 is CASSPELRGQPQHF. DNA for the CDR3: TGTGCCAGCAGTCCCGAATTAAGAGGTCAGCCCCAGCATTTT.

V and J are TRBV10-3 and TRBJ2-1; TRBD2 matches at 10 bases. With 2 bases clipped from V and 4 bases from J, the junction kept 2 bases outside the gene matches. This CDR3 is built from 15 residues. CDR1 ENHRY and CDR2 SYGVKD come from the germline V gene. The CDR3 is CAISEGLAAYNEQFF. CDR3 nucleotide sequence: TGTGCCATCAGTGAGGGACTAGCGGCTTACAATGAGCAGTTCTTC.

This clone was counted once. V usage is TRBV11-2 and J usage is TRBJ2-7; 7 nucleotides match TRBD2. Germline V gene sequence: CDR1 SGHAT, CDR2 FQNNGV. Trimming at V came to 0 bases and at J to 4 bases, leaving 3 bases not matched to a gene. The CDR3 is 14 amino acids. CDR3 DNA sequence: TGTGCCAGCAGCTTAGAGCGGGGGTGGTACGAGCAGTACTTC. This gives the protein CASSLERGWYEQYF.

In this sample, this clone turned up once. The chain has TRBV7-2 and TRBJ2-2, with 12 positions matching TRBD2. J lost 0 bases, V lost 5 bases, and 7 bases had no gene match. Per germline, CDR1 SGHTA and CDR2 FQGNSA. The CDR3 is 18 residues long. The CDR3 DNA is TGTGCCAGCAGCCAAGGGGCTAGCGGGAGGGCGAACACCGGGGAGCTGTTTTTT. Amino acids: CASSQGASGRANTGELFF.

The chain combines TRBV21-1 with TRBJ2-2; TRBD1 was called by the table and not checked on the DNA. TRBV21-1 is designated a pseudogene. The CDR3 is 14 amino acids. The CDR3 protein is CASSRGQGGGELFF. The CDR3 nucleotides read TGTGCCAGCAGCAGAGGACAGGGTGGCGGGGAGCTGTTTTTT.

The chain uses TRBV6-1 and TRBJ2-7, with TRBD1 matching over 7 bases. Trimming took 7 bases from V and 3 from J; bases not matched to a gene: 9. This CDR3 comprises 14 residues. CDR1 MNHNS and CDR2 SASEGT come from the germline V gene. The CDR3 DNA reads TGTGCCAGCATATCAGACAGGGAACGCTACGAGCAGTACTTC. It specifies CASISDRERYEQYF.

The chain combines TRBV7-8 with TRBJ2-3; 8 bases are a match to TRBD2. This CDR3 has 13 residues. Per the germline V gene, CDR1 is SGHVS and CDR2 is FQNEAQ. J lost 8 bases, V lost 3 bases, and 4 bases had no gene match. The CDR3: CASSFSSGPTQYF. For the CDR3, the DNA is TGTGCCAGCAGCTTCTCTAGCGGGCCTACGCAGTATTTT.

This clone was seen a single time. V and J are TRBV10-3 and TRBJ2-2; D is possibly TRBD1 (5 bases). Germline CDR1 reads ENHRY; CDR2 reads SYGVKD. The V and J ends lost 0 bases and 6 bases respectively, with 8 bases between them. The length of the CDR3 is 14 residues. The CDR3 is CAISESRGAGELFF. The CDR3 DNA follows: TGTGCCATCAGTGAGTCAAGGGGTGCCGGGGAGCTGTTTTTT.

This clone showed up just once. The chain couples TRBV6-1 to TRBJ2-3; D might be TRBD1 (7 bases). Germline V gene lookup returns CDR1 MNHNS and CDR2 SASEGT. V lost 2 bases, J lost 3 bases, and 15 bases lay in between. This CDR3 has 16 amino acids. The CDR3 DNA is TGTGCCAGCAGTGAACGAGGAGGGGGCATGACAGATACGCAGTATTTT. Translation gives CASSERGGGMTDTQYF.

This rearrangement joins TRBV2 to TRBJ2-1; maybe TRBD2 (6 bases). The CDR3 spans 16 residues. V gave up 6 bases and J gave up 4 bases, with 19 bases separating them. Germline V CDR1 and CDR2: SNHLY, FYNNEI. The CDR3, as DNA: TGTGCCAGCAGCCCAGGGACTTATCCTGTTTACAATGAGCAGTTCTTC. Translated: CASSPGTYPVYNEQFF.

The chain is built from TRBV7-3 and TRBJ2-3; 7 nucleotides align to TRBD2. The trim removed 5 bases at V and 3 bases at J, leaving 5 bases unmatched. Germline loops: CDR1 SGHTA, CDR2 FQGTGA. This CDR3 is built from 14 residues. This CDR3 reads CASSLAVRTDTQYF. In DNA form, the CDR3 reads TGTGCCAGCAGCCTAGCGGTACGAACAGATACGCAGTATTTT.

The rearrangement links TRBV9 to TRBJ2-1; TRBD2 agrees at 11 bases. CDR1 and CDR2 (germline): SGDLS, YYNGEE. The CDR3 has 13 amino acids. The ends lost 7 bases at V and 5 bases at J; junction bases unmatched: 2. The CDR3 reads CASSTSGDNEQFF. The CDR3 DNA reads TGTGCCAGCTCGACTAGCGGGGACAATGAGCAGTTCTTC.

The chain combines TRBV7-3 with TRBJ2-1; TRBD2 matches 14 bases. Germline lookup yields CDR1 SGHTA and CDR2 FQGTGA. V trimming: 2 bases; J trimming: 9 bases; junction bases outside the gene matches: 6. CDR3 length: 16 amino acids. The CDR3 region is CASSLWTSGRPGEQFF. The CDR3 DNA follows: TGTGCCAGCAGCTTATGGACTAGCGGGAGGCCGGGTGAGCAGTTCTTC.

V gene TRBV19 combines with J gene TRBJ1-3, with D perhaps matching TRBD1 (5 bases). Trimming pared 6 bases from V and 0 bases from J, leaving 12 bases between. There are 15 residues in the CDR3. Germline V CDR1 and CDR2: LNHDA, SQIVND (reference sequence). The DNA for the CDR3 is TGTGCCAGTAGCGGGGGGTTCATCTCTGGAAACACCATATATTTT. Translating gives CASSGGFISGNTIYF.

The chain employs TRBV19 and TRBJ1-3, with 7 bases fitting TRBD1. The V segment lost 9 bases and the J segment 2 bases; nucleotides outside the gene matches: 4. Germline CDR1 is LNHDA and CDR2 is SQIVND (reference sequence). The CDR3 runs 13 residues. This CDR3 is CASIDRAGNTIYF. For the CDR3, the DNA is TGTGCCAGCATAGACAGGGCTGGAAACACCATATATTTT.

This CDR3 reads CASSLYGGSYEQYF. DNA for the CDR3: TGTGCCAGCAGTTTATACGGCGGCTCCTACGAGCAGTACTTC. V is TRBV27 and J is TRBJ2-7; D gene ambiguous. Germline V lookup: CDR1 MNHEY, CDR2 SMNVEV (reference sequence). The CDR3 spans 14 residues. V lost 1 base to trimming and J lost 0 bases, with 7 bases between them.

This clone was detected only once. The chain couples TRBV28 to TRBJ1-5, with a weak D call TRBD1 (6 bases). The CDR3 runs to 14 residues. Germline V gives CDR1 MDHEN, CDR2 SYDVKM. The V gene lost 4 bases and the J gene lost 5 bases, with 12 bases spanning the gap. The CDR3 loop is CASSYPDRYQPQHF. The CDR3 bases are TGTGCCAGCAGTTATCCTGACAGGTATCAGCCCCAGCATTTT.

The rearrangement joins TRBV28 to TRBJ2-7, with 7 bases matching TRBD2. The CDR3 totals 18 residues. Germline assignment: CDR1 MDHEN and CDR2 SYDVKM. The junction had 14 bases not matched to a gene; V was cut back by 0 bases and J by 3 bases. In nucleotides, the CDR3 is TGTGCCAGCAGTTTATGGCAGGGAGGGAACCAAGTTCTCTACGAGCAGTACTTC. This translates into CASSLWQGGNQVLYEQYF.

V and J are TRBV5-1 and TRBJ1-4; 11 nucleotides agree with TRBD1. This CDR3 has 16 amino acids. From germline, CDR1 is SGHRS and CDR2 YFSETQ. V trimming: 3 bases; J trimming: 3 bases; junction bases outside the gene matches: 4. CDR3 nucleotide sequence: TGCGCCAGCAGCTCGGGACAGGGGGTTGCTAATGAAAAACTGTTTTTT. Protein product: CASSSGQGVANEKLFF.

This clone was seen a single time. The rearrangement joins TRBV7-9 to TRBJ1-1; D may be TRBD1 (6 bases). The CDR3 has 12 amino acids. The germline V gene encodes CDR1 SEHNR and CDR2 FQNEAQ (reference sequence). The ends were cut back, 2 bases at V and 8 bases at J, with 9 bases in the middle. CDR3 DNA: TGTGCCAGCAGCTTACCGGGACACGAAGCTTTCTTT. Translation gives CASSLPGHEAFF. The full variable domain, its missing parts supplied by reference TRBV7-9 and TRBJ1-1, is DTGVSQNPRHKITKRGQNVTFRCDPISEHNRLYWYRQTLGQGPEFLTYFQNEAQLEKSRLLSDRFSAERPKGSFSTLEIQRTEQGDSAMYLCASSLPGHEAFFGQGTRLTVV.

The V call is TRBV28, the J call TRBJ1-5; TRBD1 matches 8 bases. Looked up from germline, CDR1 is MDHEN and CDR2 is SYDVKM. The CDR3 totals 16 residues. Trimming took 4 bases from V and 4 from J; bases not matched to a gene: 9. The CDR3 reads CASSSLDRGLNQPQHF. CDR3 coding DNA: TGTGCCAGCAGTTCCTTAGACAGGGGTTTGAATCAGCCCCAGCATTTT.

This chain joins TRBV18 and TRBJ2-6; 7 bases map to TRBD2. The CDR3 spans 16 residues. Per the germline V gene, CDR1 is KGHSH and CDR2 is LQKENI. V shed 2 bases, J shed 0 bases, and the junction held 1 base outside the gene matches. The CDR3 spells CASSPWEGSGANVLTF. In DNA form, the CDR3 reads TGTGCCAGCTCACCATGGGAGGGCTCTGGGGCCAACGTCCTGACTTTC.

The chain recombines TRBV28 with TRBJ1-2; D is unclear. There are 12 residues in the CDR3. V lost 6 bases and J lost 4, with 9 bases in between. Germline CDR1 is MDHEN and CDR2 is SYDVKM. CDR3: CASRRGIYGYTF. CDR3 bases: TGTGCCAGCAGGAGAGGGATCTATGGCTACACCTTC.